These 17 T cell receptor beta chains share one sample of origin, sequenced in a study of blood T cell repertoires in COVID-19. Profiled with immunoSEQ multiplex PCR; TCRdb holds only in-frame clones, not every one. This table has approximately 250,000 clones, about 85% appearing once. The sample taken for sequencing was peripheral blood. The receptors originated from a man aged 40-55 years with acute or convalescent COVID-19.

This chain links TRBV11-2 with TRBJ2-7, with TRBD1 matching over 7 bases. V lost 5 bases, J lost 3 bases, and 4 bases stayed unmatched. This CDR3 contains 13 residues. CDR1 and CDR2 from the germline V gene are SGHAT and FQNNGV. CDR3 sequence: CASSRDSNYEQYF. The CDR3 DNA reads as TGTGCCAGCAGCAGGGACAGCAACTACGAGCAGTACTTC.

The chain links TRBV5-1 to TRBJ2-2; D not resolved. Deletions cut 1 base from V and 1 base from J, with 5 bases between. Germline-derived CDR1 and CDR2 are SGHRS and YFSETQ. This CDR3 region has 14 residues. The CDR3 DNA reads TGCGCCAGCAGCTTGTTACAGAACACCGGGGAGCTGTTTTTT. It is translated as CASSLLQNTGELFF.

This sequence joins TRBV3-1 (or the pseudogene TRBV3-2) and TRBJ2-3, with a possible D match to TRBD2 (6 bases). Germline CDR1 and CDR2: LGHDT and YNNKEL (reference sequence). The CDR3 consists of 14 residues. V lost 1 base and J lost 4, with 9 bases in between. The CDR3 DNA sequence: TGTGCCAGCAGCCAAGCCGGGGGACCAGATACGCAGTATTTT. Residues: CASSQAGGPDTQYF.

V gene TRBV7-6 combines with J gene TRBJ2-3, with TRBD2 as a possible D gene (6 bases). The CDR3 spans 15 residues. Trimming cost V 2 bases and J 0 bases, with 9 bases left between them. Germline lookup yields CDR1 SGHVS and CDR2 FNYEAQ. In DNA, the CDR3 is TGTGCCAGCAGCTTATTTAGCGGCAGCACAGATACGCAGTATTTT. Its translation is CASSLFSGSTDTQYF.

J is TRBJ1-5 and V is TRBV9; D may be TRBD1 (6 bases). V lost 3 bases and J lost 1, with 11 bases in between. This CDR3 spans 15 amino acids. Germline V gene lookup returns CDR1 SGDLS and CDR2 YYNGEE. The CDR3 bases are TGTGCCAGCAGCGCAACAGGGCTAAGCAATCAGCCCCAGCATTTT. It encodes CASSATGLSNQPQHF.

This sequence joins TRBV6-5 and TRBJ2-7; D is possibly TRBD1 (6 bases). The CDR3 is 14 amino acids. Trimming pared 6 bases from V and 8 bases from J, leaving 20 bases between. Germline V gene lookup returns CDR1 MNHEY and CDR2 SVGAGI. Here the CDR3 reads CASSLKTGQLQQYF. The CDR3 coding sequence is TGTGCCAGCAGCCTGAAAACCGGACAGCTCCAGCAGTACTTC.

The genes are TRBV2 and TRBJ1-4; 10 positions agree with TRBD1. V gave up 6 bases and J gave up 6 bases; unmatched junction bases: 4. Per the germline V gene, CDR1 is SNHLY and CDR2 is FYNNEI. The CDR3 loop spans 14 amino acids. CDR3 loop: CASRAGTGDEKLFF. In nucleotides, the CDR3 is TGTGCCAGCAGAGCCGGGACAGGGGATGAAAAACTGTTTTTT.

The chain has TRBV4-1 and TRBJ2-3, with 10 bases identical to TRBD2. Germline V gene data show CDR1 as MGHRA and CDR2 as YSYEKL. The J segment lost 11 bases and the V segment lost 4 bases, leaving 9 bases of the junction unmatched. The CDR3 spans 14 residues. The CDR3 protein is CASSPGLAAGGQYF. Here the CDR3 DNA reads TGCGCCAGCAGCCCCGGACTAGCGGCGGGGGGGCAGTATTTT.

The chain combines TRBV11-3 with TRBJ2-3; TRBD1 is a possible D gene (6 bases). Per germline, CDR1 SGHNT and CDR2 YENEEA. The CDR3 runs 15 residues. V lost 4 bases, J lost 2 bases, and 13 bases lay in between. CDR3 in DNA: TGTGCCAGCAGCTCCTCGGGACACTACACAGATACGCAGTATTTT. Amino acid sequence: CASSSSGHYTDTQYF.

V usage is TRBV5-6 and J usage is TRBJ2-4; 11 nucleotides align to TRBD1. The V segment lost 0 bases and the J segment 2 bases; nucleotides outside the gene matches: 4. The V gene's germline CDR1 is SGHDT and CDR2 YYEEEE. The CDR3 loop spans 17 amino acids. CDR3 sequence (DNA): TGTGCCAGCAGCTTGGCCGGACAGGGGGCACCCAAAAACATTCAGTACTTC. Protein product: CASSLAGQGAPKNIQYF.

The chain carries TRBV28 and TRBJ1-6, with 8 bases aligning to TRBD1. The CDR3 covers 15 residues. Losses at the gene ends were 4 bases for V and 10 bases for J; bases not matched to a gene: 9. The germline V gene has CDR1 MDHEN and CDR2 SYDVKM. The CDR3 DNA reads TGTGCCAGCAGTTGGACAGGGAGAGAAGAATCACCCCTCCACTTT. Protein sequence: CASSWTGREESPLHF.

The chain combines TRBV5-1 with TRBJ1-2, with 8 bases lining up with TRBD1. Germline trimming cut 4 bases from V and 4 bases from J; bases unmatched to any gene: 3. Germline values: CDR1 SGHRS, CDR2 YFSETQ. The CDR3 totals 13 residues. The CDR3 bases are TGCGCCAGCAGCGAAGGACAGGGCTATGGCTACACCTTC. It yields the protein CASSEGQGYGYTF.

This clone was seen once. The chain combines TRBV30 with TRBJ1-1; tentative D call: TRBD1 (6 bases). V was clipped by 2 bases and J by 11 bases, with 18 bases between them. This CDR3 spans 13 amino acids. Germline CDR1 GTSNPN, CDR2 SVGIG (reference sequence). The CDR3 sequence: CAWSSRQDLYAFF. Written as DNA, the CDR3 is TGTGCCTGGAGTTCTCGACAGGACCTGTACGCTTTCTTT. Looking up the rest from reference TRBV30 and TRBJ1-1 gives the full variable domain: SQTIHQWPATLVQPVGSPLSLECTVEGTSNPNLYWYRQAAGRGLQLLFYSVGIGQISSEVPQNLSASRPQDRQFILSSKKLLLSDSGFYLCAWSSRQDLYAFFGQGTRLTVV.

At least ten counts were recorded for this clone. CDR3 loop: CASRDIDTGELFF. CDR3 DNA sequence: TGTGCCAGCCGGGACATTGACACCGGGGAGCTGTTTTTT. The chain recombines TRBV6-4 with TRBJ2-2; tentatively, D is TRBD1 (6 bases). Trimming took 8 bases from V and 3 from J, leaving 10 bases between them. The CDR3 is made up of 13 amino acids. Germline CDR1 and CDR2: MRHNA and SNTAGT.

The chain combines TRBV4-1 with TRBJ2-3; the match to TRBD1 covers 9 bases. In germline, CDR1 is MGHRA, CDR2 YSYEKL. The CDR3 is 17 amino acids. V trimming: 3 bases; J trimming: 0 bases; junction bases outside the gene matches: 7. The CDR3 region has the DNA TGCGCCAGCAGCCACCCCGGGACAGGGAGGAGCACAGATACGCAGTATTTT. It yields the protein CASSHPGTGRSTDTQYF.

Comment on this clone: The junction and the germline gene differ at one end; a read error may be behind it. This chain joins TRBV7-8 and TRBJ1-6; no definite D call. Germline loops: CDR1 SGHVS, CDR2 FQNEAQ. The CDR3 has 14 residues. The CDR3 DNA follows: TGTGCCAGCAGCTTATCGGGGTATAGTTCACCCCTCCACTTT. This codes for CASSLSGYSSPLHF.

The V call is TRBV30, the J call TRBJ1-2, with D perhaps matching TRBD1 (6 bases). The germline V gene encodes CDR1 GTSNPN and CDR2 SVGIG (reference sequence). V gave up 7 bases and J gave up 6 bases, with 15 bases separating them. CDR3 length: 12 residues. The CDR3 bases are TGTGCCTCACAACCCTACAGGGATGGCTACACCTTC. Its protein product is CASQPYRDGYTF.